Sequencing of this T cell receptor (beta chain) was carried out in a study of CD8 T cells in ankylosing spondylitis. Worth noting for this clonotype: The antigen remains undetermined.

The CDR3 contains 15 residues. Trimming removed 6 bases from V and 10 bases from J, with 24 bases in between. Study results and limitations: The study identified a TCR beta motif of roughly eight highly homologous variants that appeared characteristic of ankylosing spondylitis blood. Clones linked with disease were CD8+ and fairly uncommon in the peripheral blood. Clones linked to disease were reported to show significant enrichment in matched ankylosing spondylitis synovial fluid.

The TCR beta libraries were generated through quantitative 5'-RACE incorporating molecular barcodes. MiXCR, run by TCRdb on the 5' RACE reads, gives a single entry per CDR3 protein. The repertoire holds about 800,000 distinct CDR3 sequences, with roughly 10% as singletons. This rearrangement joins TRBV12-3 or TRBV12-4 to TRBJ1-1; D is perhaps TRBD1 (6 bases). The clonotype comes from a male donor with ankylosing spondylitis. Sequenced input: blood, either unsorted or a sorted T cell fraction (not recorded which). The CDR3 loop is CASRIRWGAEAGAFF. The CDR3 region has the DNA TGTGCCAGCAGGATCAGGTGGGGGGCGGAAGCGGGAGCTTTCTTT.